This TCR beta chain was found in a study of T cells in women clearing cervical HPV infection. Comment on this clone: Antigen unknown. With the read ending 3 residues before the CDR3 end, the germline J gene is used to fill in that end.

The CDR3 is made up of 15 amino acids. CDR1 is DFQATT, CDR2 SNEGSKA, per germline (reference sequence). The J segment lost 6 bases and the V segment lost 2 bases, leaving 12 bases of the junction unmatched. Regarding the study as a whole: It is unknown whether associations predate infection; no effector/memory or HPV-specific sorting.

The protocol was immunoSEQ multiplex PCR, while the TCRdb copy is restricted to in-frame clones and leaves out a portion. The sample totals around 35,000 clones. The source material was blood buffy coat. This chain connects TRBV20-1 to TRBJ2-7, with 8 bases fitting TRBD1. The clonotype originates from a woman between 18 and 70 years old with a cervical HPV16 infection that either progressed to CIN3+ or cleared (not recorded which). The CDR3 is CSARSVDRAVGEQYF. CDR3 DNA (partial): TGCAGTGCTAGATCCGTGGACAGGGCGGTCGGCGAG.